These 22 T cell receptor beta chains came from one sample sequenced in a study of technical replicates of blood from four donors. This table comes from immunoSEQ multiplex PCR, and its TCRdb copy is limited to in-frame clones, with some not included. Of tens of thousands of clones in the sample, approximately 94% were seen once. The sequencing input was T cells isolated from PBMCs. The origin of the receptors is a human donor in good health.

V gene TRBV5-6 combines with J gene TRBJ2-1; D perhaps matches TRBD2 (6 bases). Germline V CDR1 and CDR2: SGHDT, YYEEEE. V shed 0 bases and J shed 0 bases, with 10 bases lying between them. The CDR3 is 16 amino acids. DNA of the CDR3: TGTGCCAGCAGCTTGGACCTCGGGGGCTCCTACAATGAGCAGTTCTTC. Protein: CASSLDLGGSYNEQFF.

CDR3 residues: CASSFLRGTQETQYF. The CDR3 nucleotides read TGTGCCAGCAGCTTTTTAAGGGGAACGCAAGAGACCCAGTACTTC. This rearrangement joins TRBV11-2 to TRBJ2-5, with D perhaps TRBD1 (5 bases). The CDR3 has 15 amino acids. V was cut by 3 bases and J by 2 bases, with 13 bases left in between. CDR1 and CDR2 from the germline V gene are SGHAT and FQNNGV.

This chain uses TRBV5-1 with TRBJ2-7, with TRBD1 matching 8 bases. Germline CDR1 reads SGHRS; CDR2 reads YFSETQ. CDR3 size: 16 residues. Losses at the gene ends were 4 bases for V and 0 bases for J; bases not matched to a gene: 9. The CDR3 sequence is CASSPGGGSSSYEQYF. CDR3 in DNA: TGCGCCAGCAGCCCAGGGGGCGGGTCTAGCTCCTACGAGCAGTACTTC.

The V call is TRBV7-9, the J call TRBJ2-1; D might be TRBD2 (7 bases). Germline V gives CDR1 SEHNR, CDR2 FQNEAQ (reference sequence). This CDR3 is 15 amino acids long. With 2 bases removed from V and 5 bases from J, the gap between germline ends came to 13 bases. In nucleotides, the CDR3 is TGTGCCAGCAGCTTAATCCGGGGGGCTCACAATGAGCAGTTCTTC. It specifies CASSLIRGAHNEQFF.

The chain employs TRBV7-3 and TRBJ2-5, with a tentative D call TRBD2 (6 bases). Trimming removed 5 bases at V and 3 bases at J, with 10 bases between. This CDR3 contains 13 residues. Germline values: CDR1 SGHTA, CDR2 FQGTGA. The CDR3 region is CASSAAGKETQYF. Written as DNA, the CDR3 is TGTGCCAGCAGCGCTGCGGGGAAAGAGACCCAGTACTTC.

This clone has only one observation. The CDR3 nucleotides read TGTGCCAGCAGCCAGGGGGACTTCGGTACGCAGTATTTT. This encodes CASSQGDFGTQYF. The chain links TRBV5-6 to TRBJ2-3; the D gene is possibly TRBD1 (7 bases). Trimming cost V 4 bases and J 8 bases, with 14 bases left between them. Germline V lookup: CDR1 SGHDT, CDR2 YYEEEE. The CDR3 has 13 residues.

This sequence joins TRBV28 and TRBJ2-1; 11 bases map to TRBD2. CDR1 and CDR2 from the germline V gene are MDHEN and SYDVKM. With V trimmed by 6 bases and J by 9 bases, 7 bases remained unmatched. The CDR3 loop spans 14 amino acids. CDR3: CASRPASGRFEQFF. The CDR3 coding sequence is TGTGCCAGCAGACCCGCTAGCGGGAGGTTTGAGCAGTTCTTC.

The V and J genes are TRBV4-2 and TRBJ1-4; 10 bases fit TRBD1. Germline trimming cut 1 base from V and 4 bases from J; bases unmatched to any gene: 9. This CDR3 spans 18 amino acids. Germline assignment: CDR1 LGHNA and CDR2 YNFKEQ. The CDR3 DNA follows: TGTGCCAGCAGCCAAGGGGACAGGGGATACTCTTTTAATGAAAAACTGTTTTTT. This gives the protein CASSQGDRGYSFNEKLFF.

The chain links TRBV15 to TRBJ2-7; TRBD1 matches 8 bases. The CDR3 runs to 14 residues. V lost 3 bases, J lost 6 bases, and 7 bases stayed unmatched. Germline V gene lookup returns CDR1 LNHNV and CDR2 YYDKDF (reference sequence). In nucleotides, the CDR3 is TGTGCCACCAGCAGGGGACAGGCCGCCGCCGAGCAGTACTTC. This encodes CATSRGQAAAEQYF.

J is TRBJ1-2 and V is TRBV28; 10 bases are a match to TRBD1. The CDR3 consists of 16 residues. Germline-derived CDR1 and CDR2 are MDHEN and SYDVKM. The ends lost 1 base at V and 2 bases at J; junction bases unmatched: 4. The CDR3 DNA follows: TGTGCCAGCAGTTTATTTCTGACAGGGGGCAACTATGGCTACACCTTC. Protein: CASSLFLTGGNYGYTF.

This rearrangement joins TRBV7-2 to TRBJ1-2; D is possibly TRBD1 (5 bases). CDR3 size: 16 residues. Looked up from germline, CDR1 is SGHTA and CDR2 is FQGNSA. The V gene lost 1 base and the J gene lost 0 bases, with 12 bases spanning the gap. The CDR3 DNA sequence: TGTGCCAGCAGCTTAGTGGGGCCAGTGTCTAACTATGGCTACACCTTC. Encoded protein: CASSLVGPVSNYGYTF.

The V gene is TRBV7-8, the J gene TRBJ2-7; 9 nucleotides line up with TRBD1. The CDR3 runs 14 residues. The V gene's germline CDR1 is SGHVS and CDR2 FQNEAQ. Losses at the gene ends were 6 bases for V and 3 bases for J; bases not matched to a gene: 6. The CDR3 DNA follows: TGTGCCAGCAGGCCCGGGACAGGGCTCTACGAGCAGTACTTC. It codes for CASRPGTGLYEQYF.

V and J are TRBV7-9 and TRBJ2-7, with TRBD1 identical over 9 bases. The germline V gene has CDR1 SEHNR and CDR2 FQNEAQ (reference sequence). The trim removed 3 bases at V and 4 bases at J, leaving 1 base unmatched. This CDR3 comprises 13 residues. CDR3 amino acids: CASSLGTGYEQYF. The CDR3 DNA reads as TGTGCCAGCAGCTTGGGGACAGGGTACGAGCAGTACTTC.

This clone has just a few counts. The chain has TRBV28 and TRBJ2-2, with D tentatively TRBD1 (5 bases). V shed 4 bases and J shed 1 base, with 16 bases lying between them. This CDR3 is 17 amino acids long. Per germline, CDR1 MDHEN and CDR2 SYDVKM. CDR3 residues: CASSYPTASLNTGELFF. In DNA form, the CDR3 reads TGTGCCAGCAGTTATCCGACAGCCTCACTGAACACCGGGGAGCTGTTTTTT.

J is TRBJ1-6 and V is TRBV10-1; D is ambiguous. Germline CDR1 reads WNHNN; CDR2 reads SYGVQD (reference sequence). V was shortened by 2 bases and J by 9 bases, with 20 bases between the two germline ends. The CDR3 length is 17 residues. CDR3 sequence reads: CASSERWLGDDLSPLHF. DNA of the CDR3: TGCGCCAGCAGTGAGAGATGGCTAGGCGACGACCTTTCACCCCTCCACTTT.

CDR3 sequence: CASSPGLGAYNEQFF. The CDR3 bases are TGTGCCAGCTCACCAGGACTAGGGGCTTACAATGAGCAGTTCTTC. The chain has TRBV18 and TRBJ2-1, with 7 bases that match TRBD2. The germline V gene encodes CDR1 KGHSH and CDR2 LQKENI. This CDR3 comprises 15 residues. V lost 2 bases and J lost 4; bases outside the gene matches: 5.

CDR3 protein: CASERQGAGETQYF. In DNA form, the CDR3 reads TGTGCCAGCGAGAGACAGGGGGCCGGGGAGACCCAGTACTTC. The chain uses TRBV2 and TRBJ2-5; 10 positions agree with TRBD1. The germline V gene encodes CDR1 SNHLY and CDR2 FYNNEI. The CDR3 loop spans 14 amino acids. The V segment lost 8 bases and the J segment 5 bases; nucleotides outside the gene matches: 8.

V gene TRBV2 combines with J gene TRBJ1-2; TRBD1 agrees at 9 bases. The germline V gene has CDR1 SNHLY and CDR2 FYNNEI. This CDR3 spans 15 amino acids. The J segment lost 3 bases and the V segment lost 4 bases, leaving 6 bases of the junction unmatched. CDR3 DNA sequence: TGTGCCAGCAGTGGGGGACAGGGACTCTACTATGGCTACACCTTC. It specifies CASSGGQGLYYGYTF.

V is TRBV18 and J is TRBJ1-3, with TRBD1 as a possible D gene (6 bases). V was cut by 2 bases and J by 4 bases, with 15 bases left in between. The CDR3 spans 16 residues. Germline CDR1 and CDR2: KGHSH and LQKENI. CDR3 nucleotides: TGTGCCAGCTCACCAATTCAACAGGGAGCCGGAAACACCATATATTTT. Protein product: CASSPIQQGAGNTIYF.

V gene TRBV30 combines with J gene TRBJ1-4, with TRBD1 matching 10 bases. The germline gives CDR1 GTSNPN, CDR2 SVGIG (reference sequence). The CDR3 spans 12 residues. V trimming: 5 bases; J trimming: 7 bases; junction bases outside the gene matches: 1. CDR3 sequence reads: CAWGTGVEKLFF. CDR3 nucleotide sequence: TGTGCCTGGGGGACAGGGGTTGAAAAACTGTTTTTT.

The rearrangement uses TRBV19 and TRBJ2-7, with 9 positions matching TRBD1. Per germline, CDR1 LNHDA and CDR2 SQIVND (reference sequence). This CDR3 is built from 13 residues. J was trimmed by 1 base and V by 10 bases; bases with no gene match: 5. The CDR3 nucleotides are TGTGCCACCGGACAGGGGACATCCTACGAGCAGTACTTC. Protein sequence: CATGQGTSYEQYF. Looking up the rest from reference TRBV19 and TRBJ2-7 gives the full variable domain: DGGITQSPKYLFRKEGQNVTLSCEQNLNHDAMYWYRQDPGQGLRLIYYSQIVNDFQKGDIAEGYSVSREKKESFPLTVTSAQKNPTAFYLCATGQGTSYEQYFGPGTRLTVT.

The chain combines TRBV5-1 with TRBJ1-1; 10 bases line up with TRBD1. V lost 0 bases and J lost 1; bases outside the gene matches: 0. CDR3 length equals 15 residues. CDR1 and CDR2 (germline): SGHRS, YFSETQ. CDR3 DNA sequence: TGCGCCAGCAGCTTGGGACAGGGGGCGAACACTGAAGCTTTCTTT. This codes for CASSLGQGANTEAFF.